The 3 T cell receptor beta chains presented below share a single source sample, sequenced in a study of T cell repertoires in cytomegalovirus infection. TCRdb reprocessed the reads with MiXCR, giving one entry per CDR3 protein. The profile shows 900,000 to 950,000 distinct CDR3 sequences, roughly 30% of them singletons. Antigens of these TCRs are unknown. The material was cultured CD8+ T cells from PBMCs, obtained from culture after CMV antigen stimulation. Source of these receptors: a human donor in good health (CMV status not recorded). Some clones in this sample may be carry-over from other donors' samples.

Comments on this clonotype: This clone may be a read error of a much larger clone one base away. V and J are TRBV19 and TRBJ2-7; 8 bases match TRBD2. The germline CDR1 and CDR2 sequences are LNHDA and SQIVND (reference sequence). The CDR3 has 13 residues. J lost 5 bases, V lost 3 bases, and 3 bases had no gene match. The CDR3 reads CASSIRREDEQYF. DNA for the CDR3: TGTGCCAGTAGTATCCGGCGGGAGGACGAGCAGTACTTC.

This clonotype was picked up a small number of times. The chain has TRBV6-2 or TRBV6-3 and TRBJ2-3; 7 bases fit TRBD2. The germline gives CDR1 MNHEY, CDR2 SVGEGT. The CDR3 runs to 17 residues. J lost 0 bases, V lost 2 bases, and 8 bases had no gene match. CDR3 in amino acids: CASSYRAAGASTDTQYF. As DNA, the CDR3 is TGTGCCAGCAGTTACAGAGCCGCGGGAGCTAGCACAGATACGCAGTATTTT.

CDR3 in DNA: TGTGCCAGCAGTTCCGAGAAGATGACAGTGGGCTCCTACGAGCAGTACTTC. Residues: CASSSEKMTVGSYEQYF. The rearrangement links TRBV6-5 to TRBJ2-7, with D possibly TRBD1 on 5 matching bases. This CDR3 is built from 17 residues. Trimming removed 4 bases from V and 0 bases from J, with 19 bases in between. Germline assignment: CDR1 MNHEY and CDR2 SVGAGI.